These 10 T cell receptor beta chains originate from one sample sequenced in a study of T cells after yellow fever vaccination. TCRdb independently ran MiXCR on the 5' RACE reads; one entry per CDR3 protein. The sample lists around 200,000 distinct CDR3 sequences; 11% were seen once. Source: CD8+ T cells sorted from PBMCs, taken 15 days after the yellow fever booster vaccination. The receptors were sampled from a man between 18 and 29 years old who received the YFV17D yellow fever vaccine.

This clonotype was found many times. The rearrangement uses TRBV6-6 and TRBJ2-5; 10 nucleotides align to TRBD1. With V trimmed by 0 bases and J by 5 bases, 6 bases remained unmatched. The germline gives CDR1 MNHNY, CDR2 SVGAGI (reference sequence). The CDR3 extends over 16 amino acids. The DNA for the CDR3 is TGTGCCAGCAGTTACTCGCCGGGACAGGGGAGGGAGACCCAGTACTTC. Translation: CASSYSPGQGRETQYF.

This clonotype was found many times. This chain links TRBV15 with TRBJ2-1; 7 nucleotides line up with TRBD1. The germline gives CDR1 LNHNV, CDR2 YYDKDF (reference sequence). The CDR3 contains 15 residues. Losses at the gene ends were 8 bases for V and 5 bases for J; bases not matched to a gene: 12. The CDR3 DNA reads TGTGCCACCGATGAAAGCCCCGGGACAGACAATGAGCAGTTCTTC. Translation: CATDESPGTDNEQFF.

This clonotype has a handful of counts. The chain links TRBV30 to TRBJ2-7; D is unresolved. Looked up from germline, CDR1 is GTSNPN and CDR2 is SVGIG (reference sequence). Trimming cost V 5 bases and J 0 bases, with 11 bases left between them. The CDR3 spans 13 residues. The DNA of the CDR3 is TGTGCCTGGGGTCCGTCAAGCTCCTACGAGCAGTACTTC. Amino acids: CAWGPSSSYEQYF.

The chain carries TRBV7-9 and TRBJ1-5; no firm D call. Germline values: CDR1 SEHNR, CDR2 FQNEAQ (reference sequence). V was shortened by 6 bases and J by 11 bases, with 23 bases between the two germline ends. This CDR3 contains 15 residues. CDR3 sequence: CASSSTETGDWAQHF. The CDR3 nucleotides are TGTGCCAGCAGTTCCACAGAGACCGGTGACTGGGCCCAGCATTTT.

The chain couples TRBV7-3 to TRBJ2-7, with 7 bases that match TRBD1. Germline V gene data show CDR1 as SGHTA and CDR2 as FQGTGA. The CDR3 has 13 residues. V lost 1 base and J lost 3; bases outside the gene matches: 0. The CDR3 bases are TGTGCCAGCAGCTTAAACAGGGGCTACGAGCAGTACTTC. It codes for CASSLNRGYEQYF.

The chain is built from TRBV12-3 or TRBV12-4 and TRBJ2-1; 8 bases map to TRBD2. This CDR3 has 16 residues. With V trimmed by 7 bases and J by 1 base, 9 bases remained unmatched. CDR3 in amino acids: CASTADGGESYNEQFF. CDR3 in DNA: TGTGCCAGCACCGCCGACGGGGGGGAATCCTACAATGAGCAGTTCTTC.

The chain carries TRBV9 and TRBJ2-3, with TRBD2 matching over 15 bases. The CDR3 has 18 amino acids. The germline V gene encodes CDR1 SGDLS and CDR2 YYNGEE. With V trimmed by 4 bases and J by 1 base, 7 bases remained unmatched. CDR3 loop: CASSPQGLAGGRTDTQYF. The CDR3 region has the DNA TGTGCCAGCAGCCCCCAAGGACTAGCGGGGGGGCGCACAGATACGCAGTATTTT.

The rearrangement links TRBV29-1 to TRBJ1-1; unclear D gene. The germline CDR1 and CDR2 sequences are SQVTM and ANQGSEA. V was shortened by 2 bases and J by 2 bases, with 12 bases between the two germline ends. This CDR3 contains 14 residues. DNA of the CDR3: TGCAGCGTTGAATTGGCCAGACAAAACACTGAAGCTTTCTTT. Its protein is CSVELARQNTEAFF.

There are a few counts of this clonotype. This CDR3 is CASSSLEGLNTEAFF. The CDR3 DNA is TGTGCCAGCAGCTCGTTAGAGGGGCTGAACACTGAAGCTTTCTTT. The chain is built from TRBV27 and TRBJ1-1; perhaps TRBD1 as D (5 bases). The V end lost 6 bases, the J end lost 0 bases, and 14 bases lay between the germline ends. CDR3 size: 15 residues. Germline CDR1 and CDR2: MNHEY and SMNVEV (reference sequence).

This clonotype was seen only a few times. This chain connects TRBV10-3 to TRBJ2-7; D call uncertain. V was shortened by 7 bases and J by 1 base, with 8 bases between the two germline ends. The CDR3 extends over 12 amino acids. The germline CDR1 and CDR2 sequences are ENHRY and SYGVKD. The CDR3 reads CAINDGSYEQYV. The CDR3 bases are TGTGCCATCAATGATGGTTCCTACGAGCAGTACGTC.